The 30 T cell receptor beta chains below were found in one sample sequenced in a study of blood T cell repertoires in COVID-19. Some clones are missing from TCRdb's copy, which holds only in-frame ones; the method was immunoSEQ multiplex PCR. The data contain 30,000 to 40,000 clones, 70% to 90% of them singletons. Material: peripheral blood. Every receptor here comes from a human donor in a cohort sampled during active COVID-19.

V gene TRBV7-2 combines with J gene TRBJ1-5; 9 nucleotides match TRBD1. Germline values: CDR1 SGHTA, CDR2 FQGNSA. With V trimmed by 5 bases and J by 4 bases, 3 bases remained unmatched. This CDR3 is 14 amino acids long. The CDR3 protein is CASSRGQGNQPQHF. The DNA for the CDR3 is TGTGCCAGCAGCAGGGGACAGGGAAATCAGCCCCAGCATTTT.

The chain combines TRBV9 with TRBJ1-3; D may be TRBD1 (6 bases). The CDR3 extends over 15 amino acids. CDR1 SGDLS and CDR2 YYNGEE come from the germline V gene. V was shortened by 4 bases and J by 3 bases, with 14 bases between the two germline ends. The CDR3 DNA reads as TGTGCCAGCAGCATACAGGGACTAGTTGGAAACACCATATATTTT. Its translation is CASSIQGLVGNTIYF.

This chain links TRBV19 with TRBJ2-7; TRBD2 is a possible D gene (5 bases). The CDR3 loop spans 12 amino acids. The V end lost 3 bases, the J end lost 4 bases, and 7 bases lay between the germline ends. Germline CDR1 LNHDA, CDR2 SQIVND (reference sequence). CDR3 in amino acids: CASSMGAYEQYF. CDR3 nucleotide sequence: TGTGCCAGTAGTATGGGAGCGTACGAGCAGTACTTC.

The chain is built from TRBV30 and TRBJ2-7, with 7 bases identical to TRBD1. After removal of 1 base from V and 3 bases from J, the junction contained 0 bases not matched to a gene. Germline V gene lookup returns CDR1 GTSNPN and CDR2 SVGIG (reference sequence). CDR3 length: 12 amino acids. CDR3 sequence reads: CAWSGQGYEQYF. The CDR3 DNA follows: TGTGCCTGGAGTGGACAGGGCTACGAGCAGTACTTC.

The gene calls are TRBV4-2 and TRBJ2-2; 9 bases line up with TRBD2. The J segment lost 4 bases and the V segment lost 0 bases, leaving 6 bases of the junction unmatched. This CDR3 contains 17 residues. Germline V gene lookup returns CDR1 LGHNA and CDR2 YNFKEQ. This CDR3 is CASSQDLAGASTGELFF. The CDR3 bases are TGTGCCAGCAGCCAAGATTTAGCGGGGGCCAGCACCGGGGAGCTGTTTTTT.

This clone was seen only once. This rearrangement joins TRBV2 to TRBJ2-3; maybe TRBD2 (5 bases). The CDR3 extends over 13 amino acids. V was pared by 7 bases and J by 2 bases, with 10 bases between. CDR1 and CDR2 from the germline V gene are SNHLY and FYNNEI. As DNA, the CDR3 is TGTGCCAGCACCGAGGGATTCACAGATACGCAGTATTTT. Encoded protein: CASTEGFTDTQYF.

This clone was seen more than once but under ten times. CDR3 amino acids: CASSPSPTGVATEAFF. DNA of the CDR3: TGTGCCAGCTCACCCTCACCTACAGGGGTGGCCACTGAAGCTTTCTTT. The rearrangement joins TRBV18 to TRBJ1-1; 7 bases line up with TRBD1. Germline-derived CDR1 and CDR2 are KGHSH and LQKENI. CDR3 length equals 16 residues. The V and J ends lost 3 bases and 4 bases, in that order; junction bases with no gene match: 11.

The chain joins TRBV9 to TRBJ2-7; 9 bases match TRBD2. CDR3 length: 15 residues. V was pared by 0 bases and J by 2 bases, with 3 bases of the junction left unmatched. CDR1 is SGDLS, CDR2 YYNGEE, per germline. The CDR3, as DNA: TGTGCCAGCAGCGTAGATGCGGGAGGGACCTACGAGCAGTACTTC. Its translation is CASSVDAGGTYEQYF.

The V gene is TRBV29-1, the J gene TRBJ2-1; the match to TRBD1 covers 12 bases. CDR1 is SQVTM and CDR2 is ANQGSEA in the germline V gene. The length of the CDR3 is 16 residues. The J segment lost 3 bases and the V segment lost 6 bases, leaving 9 bases of the junction unmatched. In DNA form, the CDR3 reads TGCAGCGTAGCGAAAGGGACAGGGGGCTTCTACAATGAGCAGTTCTTC. It is translated as CSVAKGTGGFYNEQFF.

The chain uses TRBV5-1 and TRBJ1-4, with a weak D call TRBD1 (6 bases). Germline loops: CDR1 SGHRS, CDR2 YFSETQ. The CDR3 is made up of 15 amino acids. V lost 4 bases to trimming and J lost 0 bases, with 10 bases between them. CDR3 sequence (DNA): TGCGCCAGCAGCAATACAGGGACAACTAATGAAAAACTGTTTTTT. Its translation: CASSNTGTTNEKLFF.

This clone was found a few times. This sequence joins TRBV19 and TRBJ2-7; TRBD1 is a possible D gene (5 bases). V was trimmed by 10 bases and J by 2 bases, leaving 18 bases between them. The CDR3 contains 14 residues. Per germline, CDR1 LNHDA and CDR2 SQIVND (reference sequence). CDR3 in DNA: TGTGCCACAGCTCAGGGTCCAGACACCTACGAGCAGTACTTC. This codes for CATAQGPDTYEQYF.

This chain connects TRBV5-4 to TRBJ2-5, with D maybe TRBD1 (5 bases). Trimming removed 2 bases at V and 6 bases at J, with 20 bases between. Looked up from germline, CDR1 is SGHNT and CDR2 is YYREEE (reference sequence). This CDR3 contains 16 residues. The CDR3 nucleotides are TGTGCCAGCAGCTTCGACAGCAATCCCTCGGCAAAGACCCAGTACTTC. Translation gives CASSFDSNPSAKTQYF.

This clone was found a few times. This chain uses TRBV7-3 with TRBJ2-2; 9 nucleotides agree with TRBD2. Germline-derived CDR1 and CDR2 are SGHTA and FQGTGA. The CDR3 consists of 15 residues. J lost 4 bases, V lost 1 base, and 1 base had no gene match. CDR3 coding DNA: TGTGCCAGCAGCTTAAAACTAGCGGGCACCGGGGAGCTGTTTTTT. Protein sequence: CASSLKLAGTGELFF. The entire variable domain, with the rest obtained from reference TRBV7-3 and TRBJ2-2, is as follows: GAGVSQTPSNKVTEKGKYVELRCDPISGHTALYWYRQSLGQGPEFLIYFQGTGAADDSGLPNDRFFAVRPEGSVSTLKIQRTERGDSAVYLCASSLKLAGTGELFFGEGSRLTVL.

The chain recombines TRBV7-2 with TRBJ2-7; 7 bases are a match to TRBD2. In germline, CDR1 is SGHTA, CDR2 FQGNSA. V lost 2 bases and J lost 0; bases outside the gene matches: 1. This CDR3 region has 14 residues. CDR3 in amino acids: CASSLRTSSYEQYF. In DNA form, the CDR3 reads TGTGCCAGCAGCTTAAGGACTAGCTCCTACGAGCAGTACTTC.

The chain employs TRBV30 and TRBJ1-2, with D perhaps TRBD1 (5 bases). CDR1 GTSNPN and CDR2 SVGIG come from the germline V gene (reference sequence). V gave up 0 bases and J gave up 7 bases, with 12 bases separating them. This CDR3 is built from 13 residues. CDR3 in DNA: TGTGCCTGGAGTGTAGCGGGGGTAGTTGGCTACACCTTC. Residues: CAWSVAGVVGYTF.

The chain's CDR3 is CASSGQVRYNEQFF. The CDR3 DNA reads TGTGCCAGCAGCGGACAGGTTCGCTACAATGAGCAGTTCTTC. The chain uses TRBV5-6 and TRBJ2-1, with 7 bases fitting TRBD1. Looked up from germline, CDR1 is SGHDT and CDR2 is YYEEEE. V dropped 4 bases and J dropped 3; count of bases not matched to a gene: 4. The CDR3 is made up of 14 amino acids.

V and J are TRBV11-2 and TRBJ2-7, with D tentatively TRBD2 (6 bases). The CDR3 extends over 13 amino acids. Trimming took 5 bases from V and 4 from J, leaving 12 bases between them. Per germline, CDR1 SGHAT and CDR2 FQNNGV. The DNA of the CDR3 is TGTGCCAGCAGCCGGACTACCGCATACGAGCAGTACTTC. Residues: CASSRTTAYEQYF.

The V and J genes are TRBV10-2 and TRBJ1-6; D gene ambiguous. CDR3 size: 14 residues. V dropped 0 bases and J dropped 8 bases, with 8 bases sitting between them. Per germline, CDR1 WSHSY and CDR2 SAAADI. CDR3 sequence (DNA): TGCGCCAGCAGTGAGTCGGTTAACTATTCACCCCTCCACTTT. This gives the protein CASSESVNYSPLHF.

The V and J genes are TRBV15 and TRBJ2-1; TRBD2 matches 8 bases. The ends lost 1 base at V and 5 bases at J; junction bases unmatched: 10. Germline V gene data show CDR1 as LNHNV and CDR2 as YYDKDF (reference sequence). The CDR3 spans 17 residues. The CDR3 reads CATSRGGGTRLDNEQFF. The CDR3 bases are TGTGCCACCAGCAGAGGGGGAGGGACTAGATTAGACAATGAGCAGTTCTTC.

The J gene is TRBJ1-2, the V gene TRBV2; 8 bases align to TRBD1. Trimming removed 8 bases from V and 2 bases from J; junction bases left unmatched: 7. The CDR3 runs to 14 residues. The germline V gene encodes CDR1 SNHLY and CDR2 FYNNEI. In DNA form, the CDR3 reads TGTGCCAGCGTATCGGACAGGGCGAACTATGGCTACACCTTC. Its protein product is CASVSDRANYGYTF.

This chain connects TRBV5-1 to TRBJ2-5, with 9 positions matching TRBD2. The CDR3 is 15 residues long. Trimming cost V 4 bases and J 1 base; bases outside gene matches: 5. Germline lookup yields CDR1 SGHRS and CDR2 YFSETQ. CDR3 in amino acids: CASSTTSGVQETQYF. In DNA form, the CDR3 reads TGCGCCAGCAGCACGACTAGCGGAGTCCAAGAGACCCAGTACTTC.

The chain couples TRBV9 to TRBJ2-5, with 10 bases matching TRBD2. Germline CDR1 reads SGDLS; CDR2 reads YYNGEE. V trimming: 2 bases; J trimming: 2 bases; junction bases outside the gene matches: 3. This CDR3 comprises 15 residues. DNA of the CDR3: TGTGCCAGCAGCGTCACTAGCGGGGAACAAGAGACCCAGTACTTC. It translates to CASSVTSGEQETQYF.

The V gene is TRBV19, the J gene TRBJ2-7; 12 bases fit TRBD1. Per the germline V gene, CDR1 is LNHDA and CDR2 is SQIVND (reference sequence). The CDR3 sequence is 15 residues long. Trimming cost V 3 bases and J 4 bases; bases outside gene matches: 4. In DNA form, the CDR3 reads TGTGCCAGTAGTATGGGGACAGGGGGCTTATACGAGCAGTACTTC. Its translation is CASSMGTGGLYEQYF.

V gene TRBV27 combines with J gene TRBJ2-1; tentative D call: TRBD2 (6 bases). The germline V gene encodes CDR1 MNHEY and CDR2 SMNVEV (reference sequence). V was pared by 4 bases and J by 13 bases, with 14 bases between. The CDR3 is 12 residues long. The CDR3 DNA reads as TGTGCCAGCAGTTCCTCCGGGACTCCTCAGTTCTTC. This codes for CASSSSGTPQFF.

The chain employs TRBV4-2 and TRBJ1-1, with D unresolved. CDR3 length: 12 residues. V gave up 2 bases and J gave up 8 bases, with 9 bases separating them. Germline-derived CDR1 and CDR2 are LGHNA and YNFKEQ. The CDR3 nucleotides are TGTGCCAGCAGCCAAAATCGAGTAGAAGCTTTCTTT. Translated: CASSQNRVEAFF.

This chain uses TRBV2 with TRBJ1-6; no clear D. The CDR3 length is 14 residues. Trimming removed 4 bases from V and 1 base from J, with 5 bases in between. Germline CDR1 SNHLY, CDR2 FYNNEI. The CDR3 nucleotides are TGTGCCAGCAGTGTAGAGTCCTATAATTCACCCCTCCACTTT. This codes for CASSVESYNSPLHF. The variable domain in full, with the rest retrieved from reference TRBV2 and TRBJ1-6, is EPEVTQTPSHQVTQMGQEVILRCVPISNHLYFYWYRQILGQKVEFLVSFYNNEISEKSEIFDDQFSVERPDGSNFTLKIRSTKLEDSAMYFCASSVESYNSPLHFGNGTRLTVT.

The chain has TRBV5-4 and TRBJ1-1, with D uncertain. Germline V gene sequence: CDR1 SGHNT, CDR2 YYREEE (reference sequence). Between the trimmed V and J ends, which lost 0 bases and 1 base, there was a span of 10 bases. The CDR3 runs 15 residues. CDR3 sequence (DNA): TGTGCCAGCAGCTTGGACCCTACAGAGAACACTGAAGCTTTCTTT. This sequence encodes CASSLDPTENTEAFF.

The chain is built from TRBV5-6 and TRBJ2-7, with 11 bases identical to TRBD2. The CDR3 has 16 residues. The V gene's germline CDR1 is SGHDT and CDR2 YYEEEE. J was trimmed by 1 base and V by 2 bases; bases with no gene match: 5. CDR3 sequence reads: CASSLLAGGVSYEQYF. Here the CDR3 DNA reads TGTGCCAGCAGCTTATTAGCGGGAGGGGTATCCTACGAGCAGTACTTC.

The chain is built from TRBV30 and TRBJ1-1; D is ambiguous. The ends were cut back, 2 bases at V and 4 bases at J, with 5 bases in the middle. The V gene's germline CDR1 is GTSNPN and CDR2 SVGIG (reference sequence). CDR3 length equals 11 residues. The CDR3 spells CAWSRATEAFF. The CDR3 bases are TGTGCCTGGAGTCGAGCCACTGAAGCTTTCTTT.

This sequence joins TRBV10-1 and TRBJ2-2; a possible D gene is TRBD1 (5 bases). From germline, CDR1 is WNHNN and CDR2 SYGVQD (reference sequence). The CDR3 totals 13 residues. V was clipped by 5 bases and J by 4 bases, with 8 bases between them. This CDR3 is CASSTGGTGELFF. In nucleotides, the CDR3 is TGCGCCAGCAGTACAGGTGGCACCGGGGAGCTGTTTTTT.